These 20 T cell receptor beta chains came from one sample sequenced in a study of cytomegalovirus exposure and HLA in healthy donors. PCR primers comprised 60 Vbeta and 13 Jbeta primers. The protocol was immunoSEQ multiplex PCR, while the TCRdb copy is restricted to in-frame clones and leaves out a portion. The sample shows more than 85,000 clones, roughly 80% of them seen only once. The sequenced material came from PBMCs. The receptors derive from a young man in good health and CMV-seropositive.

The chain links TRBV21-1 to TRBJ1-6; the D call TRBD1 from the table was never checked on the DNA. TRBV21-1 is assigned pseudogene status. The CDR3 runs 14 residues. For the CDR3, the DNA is TGTGCCAGCAGCAAAGGTCAGATCCATTCACCCCTCCACTTT. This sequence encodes CASSKGQIHSPLHF.

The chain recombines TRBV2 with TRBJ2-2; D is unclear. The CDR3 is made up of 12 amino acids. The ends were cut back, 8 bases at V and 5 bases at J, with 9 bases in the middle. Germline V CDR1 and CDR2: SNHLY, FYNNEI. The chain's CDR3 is CASLLETGELFF. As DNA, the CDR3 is TGTGCCAGCTTGTTGGAGACCGGGGAGCTGTTTTTT.

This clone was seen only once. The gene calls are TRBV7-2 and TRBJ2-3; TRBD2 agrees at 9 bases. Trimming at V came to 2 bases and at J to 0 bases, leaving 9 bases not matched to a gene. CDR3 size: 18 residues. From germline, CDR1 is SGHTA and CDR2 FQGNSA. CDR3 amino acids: CASSLRVPSGVSTDTQYF. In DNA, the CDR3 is TGTGCCAGCAGCTTAAGAGTTCCTAGCGGGGTTAGCACAGATACGCAGTATTTT. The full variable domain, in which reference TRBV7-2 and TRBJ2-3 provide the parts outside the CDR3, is GAGVSQSPSNKVTEKGKDVELRCDPISGHTALYWYRQSLGQGLEFLIYFQGNSAPDKSGLPSDRFSAERTGGSVSTLTIQRTQQEDSAVYLCASSLRVPSGVSTDTQYFGPGTRLTVL.

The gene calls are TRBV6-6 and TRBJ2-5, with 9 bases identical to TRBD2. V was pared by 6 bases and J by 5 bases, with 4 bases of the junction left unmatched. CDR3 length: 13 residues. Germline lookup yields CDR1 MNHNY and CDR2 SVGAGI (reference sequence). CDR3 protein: CASRSGGRETQYF. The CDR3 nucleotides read TGTGCCAGCAGAAGCGGGGGGAGGGAGACCCAGTACTTC.

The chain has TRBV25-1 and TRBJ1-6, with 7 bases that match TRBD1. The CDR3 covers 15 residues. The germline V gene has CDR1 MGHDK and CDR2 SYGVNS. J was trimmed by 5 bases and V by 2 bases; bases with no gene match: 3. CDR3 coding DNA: TGTGCCAGCAGTGAAGGTACAGGGGATAATTCACCCCTCCACTTT. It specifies CASSEGTGDNSPLHF.

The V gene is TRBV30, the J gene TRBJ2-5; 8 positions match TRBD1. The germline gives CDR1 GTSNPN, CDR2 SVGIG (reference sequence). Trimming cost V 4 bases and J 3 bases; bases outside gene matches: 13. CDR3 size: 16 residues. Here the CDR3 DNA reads TGTGCCTGGACCAGGGGGCTATGGGGGGTGAAAGAGACCCAGTACTTC. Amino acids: CAWTRGLWGVKETQYF.

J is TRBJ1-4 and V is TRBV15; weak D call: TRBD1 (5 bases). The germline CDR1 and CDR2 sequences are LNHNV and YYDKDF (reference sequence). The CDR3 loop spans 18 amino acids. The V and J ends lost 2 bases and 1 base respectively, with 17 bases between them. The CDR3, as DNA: TGTGCCACCAGCAGATCCGCTCAGGGTTTTGGAACTAATGAAAAACTGTTTTTT. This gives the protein CATSRSAQGFGTNEKLFF.

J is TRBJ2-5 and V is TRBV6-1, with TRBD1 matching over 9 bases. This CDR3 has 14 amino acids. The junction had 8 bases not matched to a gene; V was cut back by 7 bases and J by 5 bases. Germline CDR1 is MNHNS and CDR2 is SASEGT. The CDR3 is CASNGQGMRETQYF. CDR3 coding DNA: TGTGCCAGCAACGGACAGGGGATGAGGGAGACCCAGTACTTC.

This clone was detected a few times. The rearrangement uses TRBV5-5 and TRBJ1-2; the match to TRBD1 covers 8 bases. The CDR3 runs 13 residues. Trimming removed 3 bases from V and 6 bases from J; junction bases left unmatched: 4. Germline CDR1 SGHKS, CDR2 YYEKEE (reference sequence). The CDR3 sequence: CASSSTGVDGYTF. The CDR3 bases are TGTGCCAGCAGCTCGACAGGGGTTGATGGCTACACCTTC.

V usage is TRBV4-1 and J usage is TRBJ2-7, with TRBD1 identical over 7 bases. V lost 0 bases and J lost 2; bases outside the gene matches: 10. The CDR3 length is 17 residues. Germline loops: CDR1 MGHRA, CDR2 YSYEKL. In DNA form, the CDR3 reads TGCGCCAGCAGCCAAGATAAGGCAGGGGACAGTACCTACGAGCAGTACTTC. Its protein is CASSQDKAGDSTYEQYF.

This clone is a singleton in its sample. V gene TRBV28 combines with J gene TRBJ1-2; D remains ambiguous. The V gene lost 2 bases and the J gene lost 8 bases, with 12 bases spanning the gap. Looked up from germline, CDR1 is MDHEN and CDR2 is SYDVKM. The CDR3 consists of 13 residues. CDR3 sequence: CASSLSLGEGYTF. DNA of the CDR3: TGTGCCAGCAGTTTAAGTTTGGGAGAGGGCTACACCTTC.

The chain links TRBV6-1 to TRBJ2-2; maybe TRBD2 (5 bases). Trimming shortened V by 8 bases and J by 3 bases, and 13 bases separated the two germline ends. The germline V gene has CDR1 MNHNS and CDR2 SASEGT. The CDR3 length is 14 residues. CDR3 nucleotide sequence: TGTGCCAGCGGTATTCGGGGTGACACCGGGGAGCTGTTTTTT. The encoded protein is CASGIRGDTGELFF.

In nucleotides, the CDR3 is TGTGCCAGCAGTCTTGGGGGCAGCTATGGCTACACCTTC. Translation: CASSLGGSYGYTF. This chain uses TRBV28 with TRBJ1-2; weak D call: TRBD1 (6 bases). Germline values: CDR1 MDHEN, CDR2 SYDVKM. The V end was cut by 5 bases, the J end by 4 bases, with 11 bases between. The CDR3 length is 13 residues.

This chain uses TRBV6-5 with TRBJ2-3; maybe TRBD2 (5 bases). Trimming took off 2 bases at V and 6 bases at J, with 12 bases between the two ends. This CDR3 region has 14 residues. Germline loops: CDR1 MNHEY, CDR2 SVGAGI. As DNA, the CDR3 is TGTGCCAGCAGTTACCGGACCGGGGTCGATACGCAGTATTTT. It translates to CASSYRTGVDTQYF.

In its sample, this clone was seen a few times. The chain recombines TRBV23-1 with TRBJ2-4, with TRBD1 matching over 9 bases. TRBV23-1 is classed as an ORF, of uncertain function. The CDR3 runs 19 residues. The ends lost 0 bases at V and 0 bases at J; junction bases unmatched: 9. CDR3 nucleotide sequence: TGCGCCAGCAGTCAATCCTCTCCCGGACAGGGGCTAGCCAAAAACATTCAGTACTTC. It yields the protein CASSQSSPGQGLAKNIQYF.

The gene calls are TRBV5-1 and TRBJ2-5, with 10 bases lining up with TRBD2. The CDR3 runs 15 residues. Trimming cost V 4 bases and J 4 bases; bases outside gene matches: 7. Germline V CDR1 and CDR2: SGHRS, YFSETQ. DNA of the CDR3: TGCGCCAGCAGCATTTCAGCGGGGGGGGGAGAGACCCAGTACTTC. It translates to CASSISAGGGETQYF.

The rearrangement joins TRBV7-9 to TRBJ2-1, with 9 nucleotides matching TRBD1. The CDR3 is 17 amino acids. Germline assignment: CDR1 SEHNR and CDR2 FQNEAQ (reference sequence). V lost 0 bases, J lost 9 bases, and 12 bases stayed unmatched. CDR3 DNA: TGTGCCAGCAGCTTAGCCGGAGCCGGGACAGGGCTCTTTGAGCAGTTCTTC. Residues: CASSLAGAGTGLFEQFF.

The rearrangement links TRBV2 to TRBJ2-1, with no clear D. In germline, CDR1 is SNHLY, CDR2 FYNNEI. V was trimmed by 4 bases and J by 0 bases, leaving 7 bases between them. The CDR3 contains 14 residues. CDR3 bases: TGTGCCAGCAGTGCCCTTAGCTCCTACAATGAGCAGTTCTTC. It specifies CASSALSSYNEQFF.

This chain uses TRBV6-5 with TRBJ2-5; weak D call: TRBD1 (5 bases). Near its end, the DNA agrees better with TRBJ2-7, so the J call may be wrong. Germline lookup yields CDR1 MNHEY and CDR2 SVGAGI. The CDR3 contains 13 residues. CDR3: CASSYAGLYEQYF. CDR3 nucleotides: TGTGCCAGCAGTTATGCAGGGTTGTACGAGCAGTACTTC.

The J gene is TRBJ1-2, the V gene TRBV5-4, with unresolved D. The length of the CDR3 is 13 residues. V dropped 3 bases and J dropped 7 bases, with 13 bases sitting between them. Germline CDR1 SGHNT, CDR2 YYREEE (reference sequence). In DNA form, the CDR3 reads TGTGCCAGCAGCTCCAGGATGCCACTTGGCTACACCTTC. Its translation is CASSSRMPLGYTF.